This T cell receptor (beta chain) was sequenced for a study of T cell responses to AZD1222 COVID-19 vaccine. Overall study: The study pooled second doses at about 4 or about 12 weeks.

CDR3 length: 16 residues. In germline, CDR1 is KGHSH, CDR2 LQKENI. Trimming removed 3 bases from V and 4 bases from J; junction bases left unmatched: 5. Assay: immunoSEQ multiplex PCR; the TCRdb copy retains only in-frame clones and omits some. Of 95,000 to 150,000 clones in the sample, around 89% were seen once. Concerning this clone: Its antigen remains unidentified.

Study-level points and caveats: Reportedly, nearly half of unique spike TCRs recognized epitopes outside B.1.351/B.1.1.7 mutations. Spike-spanning, vaccine-associated CD4 TCRs were dominant at 160-218 and 743-854.

The chain recombines TRBV18 with TRBJ2-1, with TRBD1 identical over 11 bases. This sequence was found in an adult in good health. Sample: peripheral blood, taken on day 0 of AZD1222 vaccination. The CDR3 region is CASSPPGQGVYNEQFF. In nucleotides, the CDR3 is TGTGCCAGCTCACCCCCGGGACAGGGGGTTTACAATGAGCAGTTCTTC.